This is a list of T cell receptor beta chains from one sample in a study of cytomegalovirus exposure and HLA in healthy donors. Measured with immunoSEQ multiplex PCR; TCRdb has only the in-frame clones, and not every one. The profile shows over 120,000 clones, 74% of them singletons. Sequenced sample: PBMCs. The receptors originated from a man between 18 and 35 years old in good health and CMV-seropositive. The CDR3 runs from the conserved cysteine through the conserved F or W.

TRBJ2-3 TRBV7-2 CASSRDRGTDTQYF
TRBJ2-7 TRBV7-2 CASSLDRAYEQYF
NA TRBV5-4 CASSLGQRAGYEQYF
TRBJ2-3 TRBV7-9 CASSGTSGSSATQYF
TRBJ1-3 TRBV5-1 CASKPETGAGNTIYF
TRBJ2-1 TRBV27 CASSGLADDNEQFF
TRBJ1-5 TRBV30 CAWSDSLYQPQHF
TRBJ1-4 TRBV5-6 CASSQDRGLEKLFF
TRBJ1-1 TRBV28 CASSISGQAFF
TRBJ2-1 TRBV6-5 CASTTLVGGEQFF
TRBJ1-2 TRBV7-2 CASSLGTGVHGYTF
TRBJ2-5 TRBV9 CASSESSGRGTQYF
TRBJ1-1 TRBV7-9 CASSRQGWETAEAFF
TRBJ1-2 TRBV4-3 CASSHWGVDYGYTF
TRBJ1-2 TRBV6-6 CASSSSGVYYGYTF
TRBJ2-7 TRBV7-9 CASSLGWGETYEQYF
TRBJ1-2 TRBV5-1 CASSSSERTHTF
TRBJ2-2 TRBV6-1 CASNWYQGAGELFF
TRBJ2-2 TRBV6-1 CASSERLAANTGELFF
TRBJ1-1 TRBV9 CASSVSAEAFF
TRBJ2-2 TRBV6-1 CASSPLANTGELFF
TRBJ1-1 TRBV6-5 CASSYTANTEAFF
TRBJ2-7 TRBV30 CAWDRNYEQYF
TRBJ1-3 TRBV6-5 CASSYQGGQWNTIYF
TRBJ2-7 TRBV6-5 CASSAGTSAYEQYF
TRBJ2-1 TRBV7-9 CASSSGTYNEQFF
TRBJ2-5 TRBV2 CASRGTSSYETQYF
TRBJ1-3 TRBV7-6 CASSLGAIGNTIYF
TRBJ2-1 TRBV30 CAWLALAENSPIREQFF
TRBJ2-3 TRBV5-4 CASSRDRGPDTQYF
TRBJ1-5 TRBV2 CASLAAADNQPQHF
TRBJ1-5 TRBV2 CASRGTGSKHF
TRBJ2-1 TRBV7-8 CASSIDRDYNEQFF
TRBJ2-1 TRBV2 CASSGLAGVGEQFF
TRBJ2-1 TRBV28 CASSLWGRHEQFF
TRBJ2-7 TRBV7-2 CASSRTASGAYEQYF
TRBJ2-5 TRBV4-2 CASSQELAGETQYF
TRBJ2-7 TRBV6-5 CASRISGREFYEQYF
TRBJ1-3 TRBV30 CAWNGGVSVNHSGNTIYF
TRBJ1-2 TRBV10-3 CAITPGQHYGYTF
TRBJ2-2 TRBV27 CASSTRTGSTGELFF
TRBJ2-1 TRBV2 CASRRPGSPRGDEQFF
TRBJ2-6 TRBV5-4 CASSEASGANVLTF
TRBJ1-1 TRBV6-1 CASSEDGDGGEAFF
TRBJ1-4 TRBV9 CASSPSPQAQEKLFF
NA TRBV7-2 CASSFSNEQYF
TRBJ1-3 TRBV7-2 CASSSQTGGGNTIYF
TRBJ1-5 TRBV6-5 CASSLQVSNQPQHF
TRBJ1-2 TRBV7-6 CASSLAKGATGGYTF
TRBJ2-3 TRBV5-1 CASSLLGAGLTDTQYF
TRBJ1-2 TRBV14 CASSPLNRGSGYTF
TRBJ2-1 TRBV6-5 CASSYSGAVLEQFF
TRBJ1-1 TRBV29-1 CSVNRGLDTEAFF
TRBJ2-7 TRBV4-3 CASSQYRQGGEQYF
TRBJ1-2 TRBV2 CASSERGQYGYTF
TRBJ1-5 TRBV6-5 CASTQGGREPQHF
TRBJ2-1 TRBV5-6 CASSYQRRGPPEQFF